The rows below give T cell receptor beta chains drawn from one sample of a study of T cell responses to AZD1222 COVID-19 vaccine. The data were produced by immunoSEQ multiplex PCR, yet TCRdb's version contains in-frame clones alone and is incomplete. The data hold 150,000 or so clones, with roughly 91% observed a single time. The sample was peripheral blood, taken on day 0 of AZD1222 vaccination. These receptors were taken from an adult in good health. CDR3s include the opening cysteine and the closing phenylalanine or tryptophan. Each record gives: J gene, D gene, V gene, clone size, CDR3 protein, CDR3 DNA. D genes are given only for firm matches. Rows may omit the clone size; those that give it use once, few, many or a size class.

TRBJ2-1 TRBD1 TRBV19 once CASGTGARSYNEQFF TGTGCCAGTGGGACAGGGGCTCGGTCCTACAATGAGCAGTTCTTC
TRBJ1-1 TRBD1 TRBV9 few CASSVEGTGLNTEAFF TGTGCCAGCAGCGTAGAAGGGACAGGGTTGAACACTGAAGCTTTCTTT
TRBJ2-1 NA TRBV7-9 NA CASTNPGTEQFF TGTGCCAGCACCAACCCTGGGACGGAGCAGTTCTTC
TRBJ1-1 NA TRBV11-3 NA CASSLDLSTEAFF TGTGCCAGCAGCTTAGATCTCAGCACTGAAGCTTTCTTT
TRBJ2-5 TRBD2 TRBV7-2 NA CASSFTSGEETQYF TGTGCCAGCAGCTTCACTAGCGGGGAAGAGACCCAGTACTTC
TRBJ1-3 NA TRBV6-5 NA CATSYIGSGGNTIYF TGTGCCACCAGTTACATTGGGAGCGGGGGAAACACCATATATTTT
TRBJ1-1 NA TRBV9 NA CASSVDGGREAFF TGTGCCAGCAGCGTAGATGGGGGTCGTGAAGCTTTCTTT
TRBJ2-3 NA TRBV9 NA CASSPGVADTDTQYF TGTGCCAGCAGCCCGGGGGTTGCCGACACAGATACGCAGTATTTT
TRBJ2-7 NA TRBV6-5 NA CASRLIYEQYF TGTGCCAGCAGACTAATATACGAGCAGTACTTC
TRBJ2-4 TRBD1 TRBV28 NA CASSFLTGGNIQYF TGTGCCAGCAGTTTTTTGACAGGGGGCAACATTCAGTACTTC
TRBJ2-2 NA TRBV27 NA CASSPGQNTGELFF TGTGCCAGCAGCCCGGGACAGAACACCGGGGAGCTGTTTTTT
TRBJ1-5 NA TRBV4-3 NA CASSQGTEGGNQPQHF TGCGCCAGCAGCCAAGGTACTGAAGGGGGCAATCAGCCCCAGCATTTT
TRBJ1-2 NA TRBV9 once CASSAPLGGPYTF TGTGCCAGCAGCGCGCCCCTGGGGGGGCCCTACACCTTC
TRBJ2-7 NA TRBV27 NA CASRDTSYEQYF TGTGCCAGCAGGGATACTAGCTACGAGCAGTACTTC
TRBJ1-2 NA TRBV7-2 NA CASSLEAGVIANYGYTF TGTGCCAGCAGCTTAGAGGCAGGGGTAATAGCTAACTATGGCTACACCTTC
TRBJ1-5 NA TRBV12-5 NA CASGPTWGDRGPNQPQHF TGTGCTAGTGGTCCAACTTGGGGGGACCGAGGACCCAATCAGCCCCAGCATTTT
TRBJ2-1 NA TRBV19 few CASSRLEGFSYNEQFF TGTGCCAGTAGCCGGCTTGAGGGTTTCTCCTACAATGAGCAGTTCTTC
TRBJ2-7 NA TRBV27 NA CASSLFRGFYEQYF TGTGCCAGCAGTTTGTTCAGAGGATTCTACGAGCAGTACTTC
TRBJ1-1 NA TRBV7-2 NA CASSLFPGANTEAFF TGTGCCAGCAGCTTATTCCCGGGGGCGAACACTGAAGCTTTCTTT
TRBJ1-6 TRBD1 TRBV19 NA CASSIYRTGHSPLHF TGTGCCAGTAGTATTTATCGGACAGGCCATTCACCCCTCCACTTT
TRBJ2-3 NA TRBV27 NA CASSLGDTDTQYF TGTGCCAGCAGTTTGGGGGACACAGATACGCAGTATTTT
TRBJ2-1 NA TRBV7-8 NA CASTPFETLNEQFF TGTGCCAGCACCCCCTTTGAGACACTCAATGAGCAGTTCTTC
TRBJ1-1 NA TRBV11-2 NA CASSPGDFTEAFF TGTGCCAGCAGCCCAGGGGACTTCACTGAAGCTTTCTTT
TRBJ2-7 NA TRBV18 NA CASSPPRERSPGEQYF TGTGCCAGCTCACCACCACGGGAGCGGAGCCCCGGAGAGCAGTACTTC
TRBJ1-2 NA TRBV11-3 once CASSLALGHGYTF TGTGCCAGCAGCTTAGCTCTGGGGCATGGCTACACCTTC
TRBJ1-1 NA TRBV9 NA CASTLDGGNLRAEAFF TGTGCCAGCACCCTCGACGGGGGCAATCTTCGTGCTGAAGCTTTCTTT
TRBJ1-3 NA TRBV9 NA CASSVGVGNTIYF TGTGCCAGCAGCGTAGGAGTGGGAAACACCATATATTTT
TRBJ2-1 TRBD2 TRBV19 NA CASMRLAGRAQFF TGTGCCAGTATGCGACTAGCGGGGAGGGCGCAGTTCTTC
TRBJ2-7 TRBD2 TRBV7-2 once CASSLEGSGGSEQYF TGTGCCAGCAGCTTAGAAGGAAGCGGGGGATCCGAGCAGTACTTC
TRBJ1-6 NA TRBV3-1/TRBV3-2 NA CASSLSGFSDSPLHF TGTGCCAGCAGCCTATCCGGCTTCTCGGATTCACCCCTCCACTTT
TRBJ2-1 TRBD2 TRBV5-1 NA CASQLHSVGVLANEQFF TGCGCCAGTCAGCTTCACTCCGTGGGGGTACTAGCGAATGAGCAGTTCTTC
TRBJ2-1 NA TRBV19 NA CASSYGRSYNEQFF TGTGCCAGTAGTTACGGCCGATCTTACAATGAGCAGTTCTTC
TRBJ1-2 TRBD1 TRBV7-9 NA CASSSSVPDRARYGYTF TGTGCCAGCAGCTCATCGGTCCCGGACAGGGCCCGTTATGGCTACACCTTC
TRBJ1-1 TRBD1 TRBV19 NA CASSRTGGPMNTEAFF TGTGCCAGTAGTCGGACAGGGGGCCCGATGAACACTGAAGCTTTCTTT
TRBJ2-3 TRBD2 TRBV30 NA CAWSSNIGSGRADTQYF TGTGCCTGGAGTTCGAATATTGGTTCCGGGAGGGCGGATACGCAGTATTTT
TRBJ1-1 NA TRBV6-4 NA CASSDLPGPKGTEAFF TGTGCCAGCAGTGACCTACCCGGGCCGAAGGGAACTGAAGCTTTCTTT
TRBJ2-2 NA TRBV6-5 NA CASSRALRGSGELFF TGTGCCAGCAGCCGGGCCCTGAGGGGGTCCGGGGAGCTGTTTTTT
TRBJ1-1 NA TRBV4-1 few CASSQIDPGLRNTEAFF TGCGCCAGCAGCCAGATTGACCCGGGCCTCAGAAACACTGAAGCTTTCTTT
TRBJ1-1 NA TRBV24-1 NA CATTSGAEAFF TGTGCCACCACGTCTGGGGCTGAAGCTTTCTTT
TRBJ1-1 NA TRBV6-2/TRBV6-3 NA CASSHRGVLHTEAFF TGTGCCAGCAGCCACCGGGGGGTTCTACACACTGAAGCTTTCTTT
TRBJ1-6 TRBD1 TRBV12-3/TRBV12-4 NA CASSDRANSPLHF TGTGCCAGCAGCGACAGGGCCAATTCACCCCTCCACTTT
TRBJ2-7 TRBD2 TRBV11-2 NA CASSLDRGGAGYEQYF TGTGCCAGCAGCTTAGACCGGGGGGGGGCAGGCTACGAGCAGTACTTC
TRBJ2-7 TRBD1 TRBV3-1/TRBV3-2 NA CASSPLQGAKQYF TGTGCCAGCAGCCCATTACAGGGGGCTAAGCAGTACTTC
TRBJ1-2 NA TRBV9 NA CASSALEGVSGYTF TGTGCCAGCAGCGCTCTCGAGGGGGTGAGTGGCTACACCTTC
TRBJ2-4 NA TRBV15 NA CATSRTENIQYF TGTGCCACCAGCAGGACTGAGAACATTCAGTACTTC
TRBJ2-7 NA TRBV6-5 NA CASSYAGSRFYEQYF TGTGCCAGCAGTTACGCTGGCAGTAGATTCTACGAGCAGTACTTC
TRBJ2-1 NA TRBV7-3 NA CASSLSTEQFF TGTGCCAGCAGCTTATCCACTGAGCAGTTCTTC
TRBJ1-1 TRBD1 TRBV5-8 NA CASSLEAGGRTEAFF TGTGCCAGCAGCTTGGAGGCAGGGGGTCGAACTGAAGCTTTCTTT
TRBJ1-4 NA TRBV18 NA CASSPSQPRGRPTNEKLFF TGTGCCAGCTCACCAAGCCAACCACGGGGACGACCAACTAATGAAAAACTGTTTTTT
TRBJ2-7 NA TRBV4-2 NA CASSVRDSAYEQYF TGTGCCAGCAGCGTGCGGGACAGCGCCTACGAGCAGTACTTC
TRBJ1-3 NA TRBV25-1 NA CASSEWGSGNTIYF TGTGCCAGCAGTGAGTGGGGATCGGGAAACACCATATATTTT
TRBJ2-2 TRBD1 TRBV6-4 once CASSPDRVRVGELFF TGTGCCAGCAGTCCCGACAGGGTACGGGTCGGGGAGCTGTTTTTT
TRBJ1-2 NA TRBV28 few CASSLPYTSGYTF TGTGCCAGCAGTTTGCCCTACACTAGTGGCTACACCTTC
TRBJ2-3 NA TRBV6-2/TRBV6-3 NA CASSYPDALVPSVQYF TGTGCCAGCAGTTACCCGGACGCCTTAGTCCCGTCGGTGCAGTATTTT
TRBJ2-4 NA TRBV7-2 NA CASSSGPVRLQYF TGTGCCAGCAGCTCAGGTCCGGTGAGACTTCAGTACTTC